Below, 13 T cell receptor beta chains from the same sample are listed, as sequenced in a study of cytomegalovirus exposure and HLA in healthy donors. Vbeta (60) and Jbeta (13) primers were used in the PCR. Sequenced by immunoSEQ multiplex PCR; TCRdb stores in-frame clones only, minus some. The sample includes some 96,000 clones, 64% of them seen just once. Input material: PBMCs. These receptor sequences come from a man aged 55 to 70 in good health and CMV-seronegative.

V is TRBV6-5 and J is TRBJ1-6; 8 bases are a match to TRBD1. The CDR3 has 14 amino acids. The junction had 6 bases not matched to a gene; V was cut back by 4 bases and J by 10 bases. Germline V gene lookup returns CDR1 MNHEY and CDR2 SVGAGI. CDR3 in amino acids: CASSSGQGASPLHF. CDR3 DNA sequence: TGTGCCAGCAGTTCCGGACAGGGTGCGTCACCCCTCCACTTT.

The V gene is TRBV11-3, the J gene TRBJ1-1; D not resolved. V lost 1 base and J lost 8, with 11 bases in between. The length of the CDR3 is 13 residues. Looked up from germline, CDR1 is SGHNT and CDR2 is YENEEA. The CDR3 bases are TGTGCCAGCAGCTTAGCCGGAGAGAAGGAAGCTTTCTTT. This sequence encodes CASSLAGEKEAFF.

This clone was recorded once. V gene TRBV11-3 combines with J gene TRBJ2-3, with D unresolved. Germline CDR1 and CDR2: SGHNT and YENEEA. V dropped 0 bases and J dropped 1 base, with 8 bases sitting between them. The CDR3 runs 15 residues. CDR3 sequence: CASSLDQIGTDTQYF. The CDR3 DNA sequence: TGTGCCAGCAGCTTAGATCAAATAGGCACAGATACGCAGTATTTT.

The V gene is TRBV2, the J gene TRBJ1-2, with 7 bases matching TRBD1. V trimming: 8 bases; J trimming: 5 bases; junction bases outside the gene matches: 8. This CDR3 spans 13 amino acids. CDR1 and CDR2 (germline): SNHLY, FYNNEI. CDR3 sequence reads: CASLRQGTYGYTF. The CDR3 nucleotides are TGTGCCAGCCTCCGACAGGGAACATATGGCTACACCTTC.

This clone occurred a few times. The chain is built from TRBV5-1 and TRBJ1-6; maybe TRBD1 (6 bases). Trimming removed 0 bases from V and 1 base from J, with 11 bases in between. This CDR3 is built from 17 residues. Germline-derived CDR1 and CDR2 are SGHRS and YFSETQ. The CDR3 DNA sequence: TGCGCCAGCAGCTTGGCCGGGGGGGCATCCTATAATTCACCCCTCCACTTT. Protein sequence: CASSLAGGASYNSPLHF.

The gene calls are TRBV5-1 and TRBJ1-2; D possibly corresponds to TRBD1 (5 bases). The CDR3 is 15 amino acids. In germline, CDR1 is SGHRS, CDR2 YFSETQ. Trimming left V 4 bases short and J 4 bases short, with 17 bases between. In DNA, the CDR3 is TGCGCCAGCAGCCCGGGGGGAACAGGTTCCTATGGCTACACCTTC. This sequence encodes CASSPGGTGSYGYTF.

The J gene is TRBJ1-1, the V gene TRBV18; 11 bases fit TRBD1. V lost 5 bases to trimming and J lost 6 bases; unmatched junction nucleotides: 5. Germline CDR1 KGHSH, CDR2 LQKENI. The CDR3 is 14 residues long. The CDR3 protein is CASSSDRGLSEAFF. The DNA of the CDR3 is TGTGCCAGCTCATCGGACAGGGGGCTCTCTGAAGCTTTCTTT. Full variable domain (outside the CDR3, taken from reference TRBV18 and TRBJ1-1): NAGVMQNPRHLVRRRGQEARLRCSPMKGHSHVYWYRQLPEEGLKFMVYLQKENIIDESGMPKERFSAEFPKEGPSILRIQQVVRGDSAAYFCASSSDRGLSEAFFGQGTRLTVV.

This clone showed up just a few times. The chain recombines TRBV5-1 with TRBJ1-4; 8 bases agree with TRBD1. V lost 1 base and J lost 6; bases outside the gene matches: 5. The germline V gene encodes CDR1 SGHRS and CDR2 YFSETQ. There are 15 residues in the CDR3. CDR3 in DNA: TGCGCCAGCAGCTTGTTCAGGGGGCTGGATGAAAAACTGTTTTTT. This sequence encodes CASSLFRGLDEKLFF.

The rearrangement uses TRBV28 and TRBJ2-7; possible D gene TRBD1, 6 bases. The CDR3 contains 14 residues. CDR1 is MDHEN and CDR2 is SYDVKM in the germline V gene. V lost 6 bases, J lost 1 base, and 13 bases lay in between. The CDR3 nucleotides read TGTGCCAGCAGCTTGGTGGACAGTTCCTACGAGCAGTACTTC. Translated, it gives CASSLVDSSYEQYF.

The gene calls are TRBV6-1 and TRBJ2-5; 9 bases agree with TRBD1. The junction had 7 bases not matched to a gene; V was cut back by 7 bases and J by 4 bases. Germline V gene data show CDR1 as MNHNS and CDR2 as SASEGT. This CDR3 comprises 14 residues. CDR3 DNA: TGTGCCAGCACTGGGGACAGGGTGGGAGAGACCCAGTACTTC. It translates to CASTGDRVGETQYF.

The chain has TRBV5-1 and TRBJ2-1; D remains unclear. There are 15 residues in the CDR3. With 0 bases removed from V and 1 base from J, the gap between germline ends came to 8 bases. The germline V gene encodes CDR1 SGHRS and CDR2 YFSETQ. In DNA form, the CDR3 reads TGCGCCAGCAGCTTGGACACCTCTTCCTACAATGAGCAGTTCTTC. Protein: CASSLDTSSYNEQFF.

As for this clone: The identical CDR3 is also encoded by other nucleotide sequences in the sample. V gene TRBV9 combines with J gene TRBJ2-7, with a tentative D call TRBD2 (5 bases). The V end lost 0 bases, the J end lost 2 bases, and 12 bases lay between the germline ends. The CDR3 is made up of 15 amino acids. The V gene's germline CDR1 is SGDLS and CDR2 YYNGEE. CDR3 region: CASSVASGLPYEQYF. CDR3 nucleotides: TGTGCCAGCAGCGTAGCGTCAGGACTTCCCTACGAGCAGTACTTC.

A single count supports this clone. The rearrangement uses TRBV7-2 and TRBJ2-5; perhaps TRBD2 as D (5 bases). CDR1 is SGHTA and CDR2 is FQGNSA in the germline V gene. The CDR3 consists of 14 residues. V lost 1 base and J 5 bases, leaving 11 bases between the germline ends. CDR3 in DNA: TGTGCCAGCAGCTTAGGAGTTAGCGATGAGACCCAGTACTTC. This codes for CASSLGVSDETQYF.